One and the same sample provided the 6 T cell receptor beta chains below, sequenced in a study of blood T cell repertoires in COVID-19. Repertoires were generated with immunoSEQ multiplex PCR, while TCRdb's copy carries only in-frame clones and drops some. The table has a few hundred thousand clones, 85% to 90% seen once. Sequencing was done on a sample of PBMCs or T cells enriched from blood (not recorded which). The receptor source for this set is a woman aged 50 to 65 who had been exposed to COVID-19.

The rearrangement joins TRBV5-1 to TRBJ2-7, with D possibly TRBD1 on 6 matching bases. Germline CDR1 and CDR2: SGHRS and YFSETQ. The V and J ends lost 1 base and 6 bases respectively, with 14 bases between them. The CDR3 is 14 amino acids. The CDR3 DNA reads as TGCGCCAGCAGCTTGACGGCAGGGGTGGGCGAGCAGTACTTC. It specifies CASSLTAGVGEQYF.

V usage is TRBV3-1 (or the pseudogene TRBV3-2) and J usage is TRBJ1-2; 10 positions match TRBD1. The CDR3 consists of 15 residues. Germline values: CDR1 LGHDT, CDR2 YNNKEL (reference sequence). J lost 8 bases, V lost 3 bases, and 9 bases had no gene match. For the CDR3, the DNA is TGTGCCAGCAGCCACGGGACAGGGGCCGCGAGAGGCTACACCTTC. Translating gives CASSHGTGAARGYTF.

The rearrangement uses TRBV7-9 and TRBJ2-7, with TRBD1 matching 10 bases. This CDR3 region has 15 residues. Germline trimming cut 2 bases from V and 5 bases from J; bases unmatched to any gene: 6. Germline lookup yields CDR1 SEHNR and CDR2 FQNEAQ (reference sequence). Written as DNA, the CDR3 is TGTGCCAGCAGCTTAATGGGACAGGGGAGCAACGAGCAGTACTTC. Translated, it gives CASSLMGQGSNEQYF.

The chain combines TRBV5-1 with TRBJ2-1; 7 nucleotides match TRBD1. The J segment lost 7 bases and the V segment lost 5 bases, leaving 18 bases of the junction unmatched. The CDR3 has 17 residues. Germline V gene lookup returns CDR1 SGHRS and CDR2 YFSETQ. CDR3 bases: TGCGCCAGCAGTTCCCGACAGGGATCGGGCGTATGGAATGAGCAGTTCTTC. Amino acid sequence: CASSSRQGSGVWNEQFF.

This rearrangement joins TRBV28 to TRBJ1-2, with TRBD1 identical over 12 bases. The V gene end was trimmed by 3 bases and the J gene end by 2 bases; junction bases not matched to a gene: 7. The CDR3 length is 17 residues. Germline-derived CDR1 and CDR2 are MDHEN and SYDVKM. The CDR3 DNA follows: TGTGCCAGCAGTTTCCTGGGACAGGGGGCGGCGAACTATGGCTACACCTTC. This sequence encodes CASSFLGQGAANYGYTF.

V usage is TRBV28 and J usage is TRBJ1-2, with D unresolved. Per the germline V gene, CDR1 is MDHEN and CDR2 is SYDVKM. Trimming shortened V by 3 bases and J by 4 bases, and 9 bases separated the two germline ends. This CDR3 is built from 13 residues. Written as DNA, the CDR3 is TGTGCCAGCAGTTTTCAACAGATCTATGGCTACACCTTC. It codes for CASSFQQIYGYTF.